What follows are 4 T cell receptor beta chains derived from one specimen sequenced in a study of shared clonotypes between healthy human individuals. The assay was immunoSEQ multiplex PCR, and TCRdb's table has in-frame clones only and misses some. The sample lists around 2,000,000 clones, 85% to 95% seen once, with under 0.15% in the top ten. The sequencing sample was made of naive CD4+ T cells sorted from blood. Subset reported: CD45RA+ positively selected. Source of these receptors: a man younger than 35 in good health.

The chain links TRBV5-6 to TRBJ2-2; D not certain. Between the trimmed V and J ends, which lost 2 bases and 6 bases, there was a span of 11 bases. The CDR3 covers 14 residues. Germline CDR1 and CDR2: SGHDT and YYEEEE. The CDR3 region has the DNA TGTGCCAGCAGCTTTTGGAAAGGCTCCGGGGAGCTGTTTTTT. It codes for CASSFWKGSGELFF.

This chain uses TRBV4-3 with TRBJ2-7; TRBD2 matches at 10 bases. With V trimmed by 2 bases and J by 7 bases, 8 bases remained unmatched. CDR3 length: 15 residues. The germline CDR1 and CDR2 sequences are LGHNA and YSLEER. CDR3 loop: CASSQLAGVVKEQYF. In nucleotides, the CDR3 is TGCGCCAGCAGCCAACTAGCGGGAGTGGTTAAAGAGCAGTACTTC.

The rearrangement uses TRBV9 and TRBJ2-7; the D call may be TRBD1 or TRBD2 (5 bases each). The ends were cut back, 0 bases at V and 2 bases at J, with 12 bases in the middle. The germline gives CDR1 SGDLS, CDR2 YYNGEE. The CDR3 length is 15 residues. The CDR3 reads CASSVDPWGPYEQYF. In DNA form, the CDR3 reads TGTGCCAGCAGCGTAGACCCGTGGGGACCCTACGAGCAGTACTTC.

This clone was found once. The genes are TRBV20-1 and TRBJ2-1; D not certain. The CDR3 loop spans 11 amino acids. Trimming took off 6 bases at V and 4 bases at J, with 7 bases between the two ends. Germline assignment: CDR1 DFQATT and CDR2 SNEGSKA (reference sequence). The CDR3 reads CSAPKYNEQFF. For the CDR3, the DNA is TGCAGTGCCCCTAAGTACAATGAGCAGTTCTTC.